The 22 T cell receptor beta chains below all came from one sample that was sequenced in a study of beta chain features in type 1 diabetes. Study results and caveats: TCRB CDR3 length was moderately but significantly reduced in all four CD4+ subsets of Type 1 diabetes patients.

TCRB transcripts that were expressed got sequenced, as all of the isolated RNA had been reverse transcribed. Method: immunoSEQ multiplex PCR; TCRdb's copy keeps in-frame clones and lacks some. The sample includes roughly 340,000 clones, roughly 13% of them seen just once. These TCRs are of unknown antigen specificity. Sequenced input: naive CD4+ T cells from blood. Every receptor here comes from a young woman with type 1 diabetes.

This clone was counted only a few times. This chain links TRBV28 with TRBJ2-1; tentative D call: TRBD2 (6 bases). CDR3 length: 15 amino acids. V was pared by 3 bases and J by 7 bases, with 16 bases between. Germline CDR1 is MDHEN and CDR2 is SYDVKM. CDR3 DNA: TGTGCCAGCAGTTTCCCGGGAGTCGGTGTGAATGAGCAGTTCTTC. This gives the protein CASSFPGVGVNEQFF.

This clone was picked up a small number of times. The chain employs TRBV9 and TRBJ2-1; 8 nucleotides match TRBD2. The CDR3 loop spans 17 amino acids. Trimming cost V 0 bases and J 6 bases; bases outside gene matches: 11. Germline V gene data show CDR1 as SGDLS and CDR2 as YYNGEE. The CDR3 protein is CASSVGAQREYSNEQFF. The CDR3, as DNA: TGTGCCAGCAGCGTAGGCGCCCAGCGGGAGTATAGCAATGAGCAGTTCTTC.

The DNA of the CDR3 is TGTGCCAGCTCACCACACAGGGGTGGGGAAAAACTGTTTTTT. Amino acid sequence: CASSPHRGGEKLFF. The chain has TRBV18 and TRBJ1-4, with 7 bases that match TRBD1. V gave up 1 base and J gave up 8 bases; unmatched junction bases: 4. The CDR3 has 14 amino acids. Germline-derived CDR1 and CDR2 are KGHSH and LQKENI.

This CDR3 is CASRDGAGGQETQYF. The CDR3 bases are TGTGCCAGTCGTGACGGGGCGGGAGGTCAAGAGACCCAGTACTTC. J is TRBJ2-5 and V is TRBV19, with TRBD2 identical over 8 bases. This CDR3 has 15 amino acids. Germline V lookup: CDR1 LNHDA, CDR2 SQIVND (reference sequence). The V segment lost 8 bases and the J segment 2 bases; nucleotides outside the gene matches: 10. The complete variable domain, with remaining parts taken from reference TRBV19 and TRBJ2-5, reads DGGITQSPKYLFRKEGQNVTLSCEQNLNHDAMYWYRQDPGQGLRLIYYSQIVNDFQKGDIAEGYSVSREKKESFPLTVTSAQKNPTAFYLCASRDGAGGQETQYFGPGTRLLVL.

This clone has only a few counts. The chain is built from TRBV5-1 and TRBJ2-5; TRBD1 matches 9 bases. The CDR3 contains 16 residues. The trim removed 6 bases at V and 2 bases at J, leaving 11 bases unmatched. From germline, CDR1 is SGHRS and CDR2 YFSETQ. The CDR3 bases are TGCGCCAGCAAAATCTTGGGACAGGGTATTCAAGAGACCCAGTACTTC. As protein: CASKILGQGIQETQYF.

This clone occurred a few times. V gene TRBV29-1 combines with J gene TRBJ2-6, with TRBD1 matching 7 bases. The CDR3 is 17 residues long. Germline V gives CDR1 SQVTM, CDR2 ANQGSEA. Trimming cost V 1 base and J 1 base; bases outside gene matches: 7. CDR3 sequence: CSVEARDRKSGANVLTF. CDR3 nucleotides: TGCAGCGTTGAAGCCCGGGACAGAAAATCTGGGGCCAACGTCCTGACTTTC.

In its sample, this clone was seen a few times. The genes are TRBV29-1 and TRBJ1-1; 8 bases are a match to TRBD1. With V trimmed by 7 bases and J by 1 base, 5 bases remained unmatched. This CDR3 has 13 residues. Germline V gives CDR1 SQVTM, CDR2 ANQGSEA. CDR3 sequence (DNA): TGCAGCGGGCTAGGACAGGGGAACACTGAAGCTTTCTTT. It encodes CSGLGQGNTEAFF.

The chain couples TRBV9 to TRBJ2-1; D perhaps matches TRBD2 (5 bases). Trimming shortened V by 2 bases and J by 7 bases, and 16 bases separated the two germline ends. The CDR3 is 15 amino acids. Germline V lookup: CDR1 SGDLS, CDR2 YYNGEE. CDR3: CASSVGLASLNEQFF. The CDR3 nucleotides are TGTGCCAGCAGCGTCGGGCTAGCTAGTTTGAATGAGCAGTTCTTC.

This chain links TRBV11-2 with TRBJ2-3, with TRBD2 matching 8 bases. V lost 5 bases and J lost 2; bases outside the gene matches: 18. The CDR3 is made up of 19 amino acids. Germline CDR1 and CDR2: SGHAT and FQNNGV. The CDR3 sequence: CASSPFTGSSGRDTDTQYF. The CDR3 DNA reads TGTGCCAGCAGCCCCTTCACAGGGTCCTCCGGGAGGGACACAGATACGCAGTATTTT.

The chain couples TRBV7-9 to TRBJ1-4; D is possibly TRBD1 (6 bases). The CDR3 extends over 15 amino acids. With 6 bases removed from V and 5 bases from J, the gap between germline ends came to 16 bases. Germline V CDR1 and CDR2: SEHNR, FQNEAQ (reference sequence). CDR3 in amino acids: CASSPAGGQNEKLFF. In nucleotides, the CDR3 is TGTGCCAGCAGTCCCGCCGGGGGGCAGAATGAAAAACTGTTTTTT. Together with reference TRBV7-9 and TRBJ1-4, the CDR3 gives the full variable domain: DTGVSQNPRHKITKRGQNVTFRCDPISEHNRLYWYRQTLGQGPEFLTYFQNEAQLEKSRLLSDRFSAERPKGSFSTLEIQRTEQGDSAMYLCASSPAGGQNEKLFFGSGTQLSVL.

The chain uses TRBV19 and TRBJ2-3, with 8 bases matching TRBD2. CDR3 length equals 15 residues. V was pared by 4 bases and J by 2 bases, with 5 bases of the junction left unmatched. The V gene's germline CDR1 is LNHDA and CDR2 SQIVND (reference sequence). The CDR3 loop reads CASSKTSALTDTQYF. DNA of the CDR3: TGTGCCAGTAGTAAGACTAGCGCCCTCACAGATACGCAGTATTTT.

This clone was observed a few times. The chain links TRBV11-2 to TRBJ1-1; D is possibly TRBD1 (6 bases). This CDR3 is 13 amino acids long. CDR1 is SGHAT, CDR2 FQNNGV, per germline. The V and J ends lost 4 bases and 6 bases respectively, with 12 bases between them. DNA for the CDR3: TGTGCCAGCAGCTCCAACAGGGTACCTGAAGCTTTCTTT. Translation gives CASSSNRVPEAFF.

This clone showed up just a few times. CDR3 coding DNA: TGTGCCAGTTCCAAGGACAGAGACTCCTACGAGCAGTACTTC. Translated: CASSKDRDSYEQYF. The chain is built from TRBV6-1 and TRBJ2-7; the D gene is possibly TRBD1 (6 bases). The CDR3 is made up of 14 amino acids. V was clipped by 9 bases and J by 0 bases, with 15 bases between them. Germline assignment: CDR1 MNHNS and CDR2 SASEGT.

V usage is TRBV7-2 and J usage is TRBJ1-1; 10 bases are a match to TRBD1. The germline gives CDR1 SGHTA, CDR2 FQGNSA. The V segment lost 4 bases and the J segment 2 bases; nucleotides outside the gene matches: 7. The CDR3 length is 16 residues. CDR3 in amino acids: CASSYPGQGPNTEAFF. The CDR3 DNA sequence: TGTGCCAGCAGCTACCCGGGACAGGGGCCTAACACTGAAGCTTTCTTT. Looking up the rest from reference TRBV7-2 and TRBJ1-1 gives the full variable domain: GAGVSQSPSNKVTEKGKDVELRCDPISGHTALYWYRQSLGQGLEFLIYFQGNSAPDKSGLPSDRFSAERTGGSVSTLTIQRTQQEDSAVYLCASSYPGQGPNTEAFFGQGTRLTVV.

The CDR3 DNA sequence: TGTGCCAGCAGCTTTCGGGGACTTCTAGAGCAGTTCTTC. Translated, it gives CASSFRGLLEQFF. The V gene is TRBV11-3, the J gene TRBJ2-1, with D possibly being TRBD2 (6 bases). Germline V gives CDR1 SGHNT, CDR2 YENEEA. With 3 bases removed from V and 10 bases from J, the gap between germline ends came to 13 bases. This CDR3 has 13 residues.

V is TRBV14 and J is TRBJ2-1, with 8 bases that match TRBD2. The CDR3 spans 14 residues. The germline V gene encodes CDR1 SGHDN and CDR2 FVKESK. Unmatched junction bases numbered 4, after V lost 3 bases and J lost 6 bases. The CDR3 region is CASSQELAVNEQFF. The CDR3 nucleotides are TGTGCCAGCAGCCAGGAACTAGCGGTCAATGAGCAGTTCTTC.

This clone was seen more than once but under ten times. V gene TRBV28 combines with J gene TRBJ2-1; D unclear. CDR3 length equals 13 residues. The germline CDR1 and CDR2 sequences are MDHEN and SYDVKM. Trimming pared 5 bases from V and 15 bases from J, leaving 20 bases between. CDR3 region: CASSPPDITRLFF. CDR3 in DNA: TGTGCCAGCAGTCCTCCTGACATTACCCGTTTGTTCTTC.

This clone was seen a handful of times. V and J are TRBV5-1 and TRBJ2-3; TRBD2 matches at 10 bases. Germline CDR1 is SGHRS and CDR2 is YFSETQ. V was clipped by 5 bases and J by 5 bases; unmatched bases: 11. The CDR3 spans 16 residues. The CDR3: CASRGGTSGTKDTQYF. The CDR3 region has the DNA TGCGCCAGCAGGGGCGGTACTAGCGGGACGAAAGATACGCAGTATTTT.

V is TRBV9 and J is TRBJ2-2; TRBD2 matches 7 bases. From germline, CDR1 is SGDLS and CDR2 YYNGEE. The length of the CDR3 is 15 residues. Losses at the gene ends were 0 bases for V and 6 bases for J; bases not matched to a gene: 5. The CDR3 DNA sequence: TGTGCCAGCAGCGTAGAGGTCGCGGGAGCCGGGGAGCTGTTTTTT. Protein sequence: CASSVEVAGAGELFF.

V gene TRBV14 combines with J gene TRBJ1-5; perhaps TRBD1 as D (5 bases). V lost 0 bases to trimming and J lost 0 bases, with 18 bases between them. CDR3 length: 19 amino acids. Germline V gene data show CDR1 as SGHDN and CDR2 as FVKESK. The CDR3 DNA reads TGTGCCAGCAGCCAAGATTTGACGACAGCACTTTATAGCAATCAGCCCCAGCATTTT. Encoded protein: CASSQDLTTALYSNQPQHF.

This sequence joins TRBV25-1 and TRBJ2-7; no clear D. Trimming shortened V by 3 bases and J by 4 bases, and 4 bases separated the two germline ends. Germline V lookup: CDR1 MGHDK, CDR2 SYGVNS. The CDR3 is 11 amino acids. This CDR3 reads CASSDRYEQYF. CDR3 DNA sequence: TGTGCCAGCAGTGATCGGTACGAGCAGTACTTC.

This clone has only a few counts. The chain joins TRBV7-9 to TRBJ2-2; 8 positions match TRBD2. With 5 bases clipped from V and 4 bases from J, the junction kept 6 bases outside the gene matches. CDR3 length equals 15 residues. Germline V gene sequence: CDR1 SEHNR, CDR2 FQNEAQ (reference sequence). The CDR3, as DNA: TGTGCCAGCAGCACAGCGGGAGAGGGCACCGGGGAGCTGTTTTTT. Translation gives CASSTAGEGTGELFF.